The T cell receptor (beta chain) under discussion was sequenced for a study of blood T cell repertoires in COVID-19. Germline V gene lookup returns CDR1 LGHNA and CDR2 YNFKEQ. Trimming cost V 0 bases and J 8 bases; bases outside gene matches: 3. The CDR3 has 15 amino acids. Assay: immunoSEQ multiplex PCR; the TCRdb copy retains only in-frame clones and omits some. The sample has around 200,000 clones, approximately 83% seen once. This clone came up once. The receptor was derived from a woman in her 30s with COVID-19, enrolled during active disease. This chain uses TRBV4-2 with TRBJ1-4; 10 bases are a match to TRBD1. Sequences were obtained from peripheral blood. DNA of the CDR3: TGTGCCAGCAGCCAAGAAGGGACAGGGGAGGAAAAACTGTTTTTT. This encodes CASSQEGTGEEKLFF.